This entry lists 30 T cell receptor beta chains sequenced from one sample in a study of CD8+ T cells in alopecia areata. RNA was isolated and reverse transcribed to cDNA, the sequencing template. Repertoires were generated with immunoSEQ multiplex PCR, while TCRdb's copy carries only in-frame clones and drops some. The sample consists of some 170,000 clones, around 64% of them appearing once. The source material was CD8+ T cells sorted from blood, sampled at week 0. These TCRs come from a human donor with alopecia areata.

This clone was counted only a few times. The chain employs TRBV7-6 and TRBJ1-6; D is unclear. The CDR3 sequence is 16 residues long. The V end lost 5 bases, the J end lost 10 bases, and 21 bases lay between the germline ends. In germline, CDR1 is SGHVS, CDR2 FNYEAQ. The CDR3 DNA reads TGTGCCAGCAGCCCTCGAAGCGGAGTTGAGGGCTCACCCCTCCACTTT. Encoded protein: CASSPRSGVEGSPLHF.

The chain links TRBV7-2 to TRBJ1-5; 7 bases fit TRBD1. CDR1 and CDR2 (germline): SGHTA, FQGNSA. The V gene end was trimmed by 1 base and the J gene end by 4 bases; junction bases not matched to a gene: 13. The CDR3 is made up of 18 amino acids. CDR3 region: CASSLGQGGSPLNQPQHF. The CDR3 DNA reads TGTGCCAGCAGCTTAGGACAAGGGGGCTCGCCCCTTAATCAGCCCCAGCATTTT.

This chain connects TRBV9 to TRBJ1-1; D uncertain. Germline CDR1 SGDLS, CDR2 YYNGEE. V lost 0 bases and J lost 4, with 10 bases in between. CDR3 size: 14 residues. CDR3 region: CASSVVGKGTEAFF. The CDR3 coding sequence is TGTGCCAGCAGCGTAGTGGGGAAGGGCACTGAAGCTTTCTTT.

V usage is TRBV30 and J usage is TRBJ2-5, with TRBD2 matching over 7 bases. The CDR3 contains 14 residues. Germline V lookup: CDR1 GTSNPN, CDR2 SVGIG (reference sequence). Unmatched junction bases numbered 7, after V lost 4 bases and J lost 2 bases. CDR3 coding DNA: TGTGCCTGGAACCCGGGGGGACGTCAAGAGACCCAGTACTTC. As protein: CAWNPGGRQETQYF. Full variable domain (missing parts from reference TRBV30 and TRBJ2-5): SQTIHQWPATLVQPVGSPLSLECTVEGTSNPNLYWYRQAAGRGLQLLFYSVGIGQISSEVPQNLSASRPQDRQFILSSKKLLLSDSGFYLCAWNPGGRQETQYFGPGTRLLVL.

This chain joins TRBV14 and TRBJ1-1; TRBD1 matches 7 bases. Germline trimming cut 1 base from V and 8 bases from J; bases unmatched to any gene: 13. The CDR3 is made up of 16 amino acids. Germline loops: CDR1 SGHDN, CDR2 FVKESK. The chain's CDR3 is CASSQGVGRGRAEAFF. CDR3 nucleotides: TGTGCCAGCAGCCAAGGGGTTGGGAGGGGGCGCGCGGAAGCTTTCTTT. Together with reference TRBV14 and TRBJ1-1, the CDR3 gives the full variable domain: EAGVTQFPSHSVIEKGQTVTLRCDPISGHDNLYWYRRVMGKEIKFLLHFVKESKQDESGMPNNRFLAERTGGTYSTLKVQPAELEDSGVYFCASSQGVGRGRAEAFFGQGTRLTVV.

This chain connects TRBV27 to TRBJ2-3, with D perhaps matching TRBD1 (5 bases). V lost 6 bases to trimming and J lost 4 bases, with 14 bases between them. Germline V gives CDR1 MNHEY, CDR2 SMNVEV (reference sequence). This CDR3 region has 14 residues. CDR3 amino acids: CASRGPISADTQYF. The CDR3 DNA reads TGTGCCAGCAGGGGGCCCATCTCCGCAGATACGCAGTATTTT.

This chain uses TRBV5-1 with TRBJ1-2; possibly TRBD1 for D (5 bases). Germline values: CDR1 SGHRS, CDR2 YFSETQ. Trimming left V 0 bases short and J 7 bases short, with 7 bases between. This CDR3 has 12 amino acids. The DNA of the CDR3 is TGCGCCAGCAGCTTGGAAGGGACTGGCTACACCTTC. This translates into CASSLEGTGYTF.

The chain links TRBV27 to TRBJ2-7, with D possibly matching TRBD1 (6 bases). Between the trimmed V and J ends, which lost 10 bases and 3 bases, there was a span of 13 bases. The CDR3 extends over 12 amino acids. Per germline, CDR1 MNHEY and CDR2 SMNVEV (reference sequence). The CDR3 nucleotides are TGTGCCACCTTGGACAGCCACTACGAGCAGTACTTC. It encodes CATLDSHYEQYF.

The chain employs TRBV27 and TRBJ2-7; possible D gene TRBD2, 6 bases. The V and J ends lost 3 bases and 7 bases respectively, with 19 bases between them. The CDR3 consists of 15 residues. In germline, CDR1 is MNHEY, CDR2 SMNVEV (reference sequence). As DNA, the CDR3 is TGTGCCAGCAGTTTTCTCGGGGGAACAATACGGGAGCAGTACTTC. It is translated as CASSFLGGTIREQYF.

To note about this clone: A read error may produce the germline difference seen at one junction end. The genes are TRBV7-7 and TRBJ2-5, with D maybe TRBD2 (7 bases). CDR3 length: 17 amino acids. Germline CDR1 is SSHAT and CDR2 is FNYEAQ (reference sequence). CDR3 sequence reads: CASSLGGGGGVQETQYF. The CDR3 DNA reads TGTGCTAGCAGCTTAGGGGGTGGCGGGGGCGTCCAAGAGACCCAGTACTTC.

The J gene is TRBJ2-5, the V gene TRBV5-1, with TRBD2 identical over 13 bases. V trimming: 4 bases; J trimming: 2 bases; junction bases outside the gene matches: 11. Germline V CDR1 and CDR2: SGHRS, YFSETQ. This CDR3 contains 18 residues. The CDR3 nucleotides are TGCGCCAGCAGCCCACTGCGGACTAGCGGGGGTGGGCAAGAGACCCAGTACTTC. The encoded protein is CASSPLRTSGGGQETQYF. The variable domain in full, with the rest retrieved from reference TRBV5-1 and TRBJ2-5, is KAGVTQTPRYLIKTRGQQVTLSCSPISGHRSVSWYQQTPGQGLQFLFEYFSETQRNKGNFPGRFSGRQFSNSRSEMNVSTLELGDSALYLCASSPLRTSGGGQETQYFGPGTRLLVL.

This chain joins TRBV4-1 and TRBJ1-6; TRBD1 matches 7 bases. This CDR3 spans 16 amino acids. The junction had 8 bases not matched to a gene; V was cut back by 2 bases and J by 7 bases. Germline V gene data show CDR1 as MGHRA and CDR2 as YSYEKL. The CDR3 is CASSQSTGTANSPLHF. The CDR3 nucleotides are TGCGCCAGCAGCCAATCCACCGGGACAGCAAATTCACCCCTCCACTTT.

This clone was detected a few times. The V and J genes are TRBV4-2 and TRBJ1-5; D is perhaps TRBD1 (5 bases). Germline assignment: CDR1 LGHNA and CDR2 YNFKEQ. This CDR3 contains 15 residues. V lost 1 base, J lost 5 bases, and 12 bases lay in between. DNA of the CDR3: TGTGCCAGCAGCCAAGGGCCAGGGAGCTATCAGCCCCAGCATTTT. Amino acid sequence: CASSQGPGSYQPQHF.

This chain uses TRBV5-1 with TRBJ1-5; D perhaps matches TRBD1 (6 bases). Trimming shortened V by 4 bases and J by 3 bases, and 14 bases separated the two germline ends. There are 15 residues in the CDR3. Germline lookup yields CDR1 SGHRS and CDR2 YFSETQ. The CDR3 is CASSTNGQSNQPQHF. CDR3 bases: TGCGCCAGCAGCACGAATGGACAGTCCAATCAGCCCCAGCATTTT.

The chain links TRBV13 to TRBJ2-3, with 11 bases aligning to TRBD2. The germline V gene has CDR1 PRHDT and CDR2 FYEKMQ (reference sequence). This CDR3 contains 15 residues. Unmatched junction bases numbered 3, after V lost 3 bases and J lost 4 bases. The CDR3 protein is CASSFSSGGADTQYF. The CDR3 nucleotides are TGTGCCAGCAGCTTTAGTAGCGGGGGGGCAGATACGCAGTATTTT.

The V and J genes are TRBV9 and TRBJ2-5; TRBD1 might be the D (5 bases). There are 14 residues in the CDR3. Germline V gene lookup returns CDR1 SGDLS and CDR2 YYNGEE. The ends were cut back, 2 bases at V and 2 bases at J, with 10 bases in the middle. The CDR3 sequence is CASSVGRTQETQYF. In DNA, the CDR3 is TGTGCCAGCAGCGTTGGACGGACACAAGAGACCCAGTACTTC.

This chain joins TRBV7-8 and TRBJ2-7; unclear D gene. The V end lost 0 bases, the J end lost 3 bases, and 9 bases lay between the germline ends. Germline loops: CDR1 SGHVS, CDR2 FQNEAQ. CDR3 size: 14 residues. The CDR3 region is CASSLAGPSYEQYF. The CDR3 nucleotides are TGTGCCAGCAGCTTAGCAGGCCCCAGCTACGAGCAGTACTTC.

This chain links TRBV4-1 with TRBJ2-5; D gene ambiguous. Germline values: CDR1 MGHRA, CDR2 YSYEKL. This CDR3 comprises 16 residues. V dropped 0 bases and J dropped 1 base, with 12 bases sitting between them. Here the CDR3 reads CASSQDRTPSQETQYF. DNA for the CDR3: TGCGCCAGCAGCCAAGATCGGACCCCCAGCCAAGAGACCCAGTACTTC.

The rearrangement links TRBV27 to TRBJ1-2, with TRBD1 identical over 9 bases. Germline V CDR1 and CDR2: MNHEY, SMNVEV (reference sequence). The CDR3 loop spans 15 amino acids. With V trimmed by 3 bases and J by 6 bases, 8 bases remained unmatched. CDR3 sequence (DNA): TGTGCCAGCAGTTTCGGTCCGGGACAGGGTAATGGCTACACCTTC. It yields the protein CASSFGPGQGNGYTF.

The V gene is TRBV2, the J gene TRBJ1-4; unclear D gene. V was cut by 6 bases and J by 6 bases, with 20 bases left in between. The CDR3 consists of 16 residues. Per germline, CDR1 SNHLY and CDR2 FYNNEI. The CDR3 DNA reads TGTGCCAGCAGGTCCACCCCGGGCCAAGAGGATGAAAAACTGTTTTTT. This translates into CASRSTPGQEDEKLFF.

The genes are TRBV5-6 and TRBJ2-5; perhaps TRBD2 as D (6 bases). Germline lookup yields CDR1 SGHDT and CDR2 YYEEEE. There are 15 residues in the CDR3. The V end lost 2 bases, the J end lost 1 base, and 12 bases lay between the germline ends. CDR3 amino acids: CASSFERGSQETQYF. In nucleotides, the CDR3 is TGTGCCAGCAGCTTTGAACGGGGGTCCCAAGAGACCCAGTACTTC. The entire variable domain, with the rest obtained from reference TRBV5-6 and TRBJ2-5, is as follows: DAGVTQSPTHLIKTRGQQVTLRCSPKSGHDTVSWYQQALGQGPQFIFQYYEEEERQRGNFPDRFSGHQFPNYSSELNVNALLLGDSALYLCASSFERGSQETQYFGPGTRLLVL.

V usage is TRBV12-5 and J usage is TRBJ2-7, with 8 bases that match TRBD1. Germline lookup yields CDR1 LGHNT and CDR2 FRNRAP. V gave up 5 bases and J gave up 4 bases; unmatched junction bases: 7. The CDR3 covers 14 residues. CDR3 DNA sequence: TGTGCTAGTGGTGAGACAGGGGTAGTTTACGAGCAGTACTTC. This codes for CASGETGVVYEQYF.

The chain combines TRBV29-1 with TRBJ2-7; 9 nucleotides agree with TRBD2. V lost 7 bases and J lost 1; bases outside the gene matches: 8. This CDR3 has 14 amino acids. The germline CDR1 and CDR2 sequences are SQVTM and ANQGSEA. The CDR3: CSARPTSGSYEQYF. CDR3 bases: TGCAGCGCCAGACCGACTAGCGGATCCTACGAGCAGTACTTC.

This clone was found a few times. The chain combines TRBV7-9 with TRBJ2-4; unclear D gene. Trimming took 1 base from V and 7 from J, leaving 5 bases between them. CDR3 length: 12 amino acids. Germline-derived CDR1 and CDR2 are SEHNR and FQNEAQ (reference sequence). CDR3 DNA sequence: TGTGCCAGCAGCTTAGAAGAGAACATTCAGTACTTC. This translates into CASSLEENIQYF.

The genes are TRBV2 and TRBJ2-1; D is possibly TRBD2 (6 bases). This CDR3 contains 15 residues. Germline V gene data show CDR1 as SNHLY and CDR2 as FYNNEI. Trimming pared 1 base from V and 1 base from J, leaving 8 bases between. CDR3 nucleotides: TGTGCCAGCAGTGAAGGGGCGGGGTCCTACAATGAGCAGTTCTTC. It is translated as CASSEGAGSYNEQFF.

The rearrangement joins TRBV20-1 to TRBJ2-1, with TRBD2 matching over 7 bases. The CDR3 totals 11 residues. V shed 3 bases and J 9 bases; nucleotides not matched to a gene: 2. Germline V gives CDR1 DFQATT, CDR2 SNEGSKA (reference sequence). CDR3: CSARSGGEQFF. The CDR3 nucleotides are TGCAGTGCTAGGTCGGGGGGTGAGCAGTTCTTC.

The CDR3 region is CASSWEDGENIQYF. DNA of the CDR3: TGCGCCAGCAGCTGGGAGGACGGAGAAAACATTCAGTACTTC. V and J are TRBV5-1 and TRBJ2-4; TRBD2 might be the D (6 bases). The CDR3 has 14 amino acids. Germline-derived CDR1 and CDR2 are SGHRS and YFSETQ. V gave up 3 bases and J gave up 5 bases, with 12 bases separating them.

The rearrangement uses TRBV7-9 and TRBJ2-7; 8 bases are a match to TRBD2. The trim removed 5 bases at V and 7 bases at J, leaving 16 bases unmatched. Germline lookup yields CDR1 SEHNR and CDR2 FQNEAQ (reference sequence). This CDR3 has 16 residues. The CDR3 DNA follows: TGTGCCAGCAGCCACCCGGGGGGGACACCTACTAAGGAGCAGTACTTC. It yields the protein CASSHPGGTPTKEQYF.

The CDR3 bases are TGTGCCAGCAGCTTATCGCTTCAGCCCCAGCATTTT. Translation gives CASSLSLQPQHF. The rearrangement links TRBV11-2 to TRBJ1-5; D unclear. The CDR3 is made up of 12 amino acids. Trimming took 2 bases from V and 6 from J, leaving 5 bases between them. In germline, CDR1 is SGHAT, CDR2 FQNNGV.

The CDR3 reads CASSYGGAGRSPLHF. The CDR3 DNA sequence: TGTGCCAGCAGTTACGGGGGGGCAGGGCGATCACCCCTCCACTTT. The chain couples TRBV6-5 to TRBJ1-6; a weak D match, TRBD1 (6 bases). Trimming stripped 2 bases from V and 10 bases from J, with 15 bases between. CDR1 is MNHEY and CDR2 is SVGAGI in the germline V gene. The CDR3 sequence is 15 residues long.